In its sample, the clone carrying this TCR beta chain was seen a few times. The protocol was immunoSEQ multiplex PCR, while the TCRdb copy is restricted to in-frame clones and leaves out a portion. The sample carries 150,000 to 200,000 clones, around 88% recorded once. The entry originates in a study of control samples from healthy donors and cancer patients. The CDR3 totals 13 residues. Trimming took off 1 base at V and 5 bases at J, with 6 bases between the two ends. Per the germline V gene, CDR1 is MGHRA and CDR2 is YSYEKL. The sequence came from a young man in good health. V gene TRBV4-1 combines with J gene TRBJ2-1; possible D gene TRBD1, 5 bases. Sequenced sample: blood. The CDR3 here is CASSQGQHNEQFF. The CDR3 coding sequence is TGCGCCAGCAGCCAAGGACAGCACAATGAGCAGTTCTTC.